Below, one T cell receptor (beta chain) is given with its context. CDR1 is SGHAT and CDR2 is FQNNGV in the germline V gene. The CDR3 is 15 amino acids. V was clipped by 7 bases and J by 1 base, with 14 bases between them. Execution of the assay was at deep level. Profiled with immunoSEQ multiplex PCR; TCRdb holds only in-frame clones, not every one. Of some 2.1 million clones listed, roughly 95% are singletons. The naive CD8 fraction comprised CD45RO-negative cells positively selected for CCR7 and excluded terminally differentiated effector memory CD45RA+ cells. These data belong to a study of shared clonotypes between healthy human individuals.

Sequencing was carried out using naive CD8+ T cells sorted from blood. This chain uses TRBV11-2 with TRBJ2-1; D possibly matches TRBD1 or TRBD2 (5 bases each). This TCR was recovered from a man aged 18 to 30 in good health. Here the CDR3 DNA reads TGTGCCAGCACCTCTCAGTGGGGGTCCTACAATGAGCAGTTCTTC. This gives the protein CASTSQWGSYNEQFF.